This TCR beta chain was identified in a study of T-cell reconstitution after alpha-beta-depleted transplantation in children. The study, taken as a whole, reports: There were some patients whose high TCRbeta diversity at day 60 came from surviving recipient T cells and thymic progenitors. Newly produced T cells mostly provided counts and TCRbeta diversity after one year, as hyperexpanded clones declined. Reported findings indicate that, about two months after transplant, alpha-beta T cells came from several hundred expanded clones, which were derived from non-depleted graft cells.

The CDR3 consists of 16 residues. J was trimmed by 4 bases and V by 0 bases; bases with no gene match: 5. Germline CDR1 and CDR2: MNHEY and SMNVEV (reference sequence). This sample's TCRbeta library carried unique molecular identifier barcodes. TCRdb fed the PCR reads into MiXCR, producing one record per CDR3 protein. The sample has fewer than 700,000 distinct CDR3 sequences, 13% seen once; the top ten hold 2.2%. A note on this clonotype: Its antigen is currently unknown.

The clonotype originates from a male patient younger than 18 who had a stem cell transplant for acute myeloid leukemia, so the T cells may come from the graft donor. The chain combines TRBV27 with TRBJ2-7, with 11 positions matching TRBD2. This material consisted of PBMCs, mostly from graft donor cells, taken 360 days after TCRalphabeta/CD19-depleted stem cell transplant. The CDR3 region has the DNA TGTGCCAGCAGTTTATCGACTAGCGGGACCATATACGAGCAGTACTTC. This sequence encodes CASSLSTSGTIYEQYF.